The 30 T cell receptor beta chains in this list originate from one sample, sequenced in a study of blood T cells in healthy people across ages. Then a second PCR, running about 7 to 11 cycles, was carried out with a sample-barcoded 5' primer and a J-beta primer mix. TCRdb processed the 5' RACE reads anew with MiXCR; each CDR3 protein has one entry. The repertoire holds 1,500,000 or so distinct CDR3 sequences, 35% to 45% seen once, with around 4% in the top ten. The sample comprised blood. These receptors were obtained from a woman younger than 35 in good health.

This clonotype has more than one count but fewer than ten. The rearrangement links TRBV24-1 to TRBJ2-1; D call uncertain. V lost 4 bases and J 7 bases, leaving 10 bases between the germline ends. CDR1 is KGHDR, CDR2 SFDVKD, per germline. CDR3 length: 13 residues. The CDR3, as DNA: TGTGCCACCAGTGAACGCGGCAGGAATGAGCAGTTCTTC. It is translated as CATSERGRNEQFF.

This clonotype turned up a few times. This chain links TRBV11-2 with TRBJ2-3; 10 nucleotides line up with TRBD2. The germline gives CDR1 SGHAT, CDR2 FQNNGV. V was pared by 5 bases and J by 5 bases, with 4 bases of the junction left unmatched. CDR3 length: 14 residues. The CDR3 DNA sequence: TGTGCCAGCAGCGCCAGGACTAGCGGAGATACGCAGTATTTT. Protein: CASSARTSGDTQYF.

This clonotype showed up just a few times. The V call is TRBV27, the J call TRBJ2-1, with D maybe TRBD2 (5 bases). This CDR3 spans 17 amino acids. V dropped 4 bases and J dropped 0 bases, with 16 bases sitting between them. Germline CDR1 reads MNHEY; CDR2 reads SMNVEV (reference sequence). This CDR3 reads CASSSAERVSSYNEQFF. CDR3 in DNA: TGTGCCAGCAGTTCTGCCGAGAGGGTGAGCTCCTACAATGAGCAGTTCTTC.

V usage is TRBV7-8 and J usage is TRBJ2-3; 11 positions match TRBD2. The CDR3 extends over 15 amino acids. J gave up 5 bases and V 5 bases, and 6 bases lay outside the gene matches. Germline V lookup: CDR1 SGHVS, CDR2 FQNEAQ. The CDR3: CASSTRLAGLDTQYF. In DNA, the CDR3 is TGTGCCAGCAGCACAAGACTAGCGGGGTTAGATACGCAGTATTTT. Variable domain in full (rest from reference TRBV7-8 and TRBJ2-3): GAGVSQSPRYKVAKRGQDVALRCDPISGHVSLFWYQQALGQGPEFLTYFQNEAQLDKSGLPSDRFFAERPEGSVSTLKIQRTQQEDSAVYLCASSTRLAGLDTQYFGPGTRLTVL.

There are a few counts of this clonotype. The rearrangement uses TRBV7-9 and TRBJ2-7, with D unclear. The CDR3 runs to 13 residues. Trimming stripped 5 bases from V and 2 bases from J, with 10 bases between. The germline gives CDR1 SEHNR, CDR2 FQNEAQ (reference sequence). CDR3 DNA sequence: TGTGCCAGCAGCAGCCTTGGACCCTACGAGCAGTACTTC. Encoded protein: CASSSLGPYEQYF.

This clonotype has ten or more counts. The chain joins TRBV20-1 to TRBJ2-5, with 8 nucleotides matching TRBD1. J was trimmed by 5 bases and V by 3 bases; bases with no gene match: 11. Germline values: CDR1 DFQATT, CDR2 SNEGSKA (reference sequence). The CDR3 runs to 15 residues. CDR3 in amino acids: CSARPAGQDSETQYF. CDR3 DNA sequence: TGCAGTGCTAGGCCTGCGGGACAGGATTCTGAGACCCAGTACTTC.

This clonotype was observed at least ten times. The V and J genes are TRBV7-9 and TRBJ2-5; 9 bases fit TRBD1. V trimming: 3 bases; J trimming: 4 bases; junction bases outside the gene matches: 6. The CDR3 extends over 15 amino acids. Per germline, CDR1 SEHNR and CDR2 FQNEAQ (reference sequence). CDR3 sequence (DNA): TGTGCCAGCAGCTTCGCCGGGACAGGGATAGAGACCCAGTACTTC. Translation gives CASSFAGTGIETQYF.

The J gene is TRBJ2-7, the V gene TRBV19; tentative D call: TRBD2 (6 bases). The CDR3 contains 15 residues. V shed 1 base and J shed 8 bases, with 18 bases lying between them. The germline CDR1 and CDR2 sequences are LNHDA and SQIVND (reference sequence). CDR3 sequence reads: CASSIVVAAPLKQYF. The CDR3 DNA sequence: TGTGCCAGTAGTATAGTGGTAGCGGCCCCCTTGAAGCAGTACTTC.

This clonotype was seen repeatedly, ten times or more. The CDR3, as DNA: TGCAGCGTTGTATTACAGGGCCACGAGCAGTACTTC. It is translated as CSVVLQGHEQYF. V gene TRBV29-1 combines with J gene TRBJ2-7; TRBD1 might be the D (6 bases). CDR1 and CDR2 from the germline V gene are SQVTM and ANQGSEA. The CDR3 is 12 residues long. Trimming left V 4 bases short and J 5 bases short, with 12 bases between.

The rearrangement joins TRBV27 to TRBJ1-2; perhaps TRBD1 as D (6 bases). CDR3 length equals 15 residues. Trimming stripped 2 bases from V and 4 bases from J, with 14 bases between. Germline-derived CDR1 and CDR2 are MNHEY and SMNVEV (reference sequence). The CDR3: CASSLEKGEGYGYTF. CDR3 nucleotides: TGTGCCAGCAGTTTAGAGAAGGGGGAGGGCTATGGCTACACCTTC.

CDR3: CASSYSTGQNTEAFF. Written as DNA, the CDR3 is TGTGCCAGCAGTTACTCCACCGGACAGAACACTGAAGCTTTCTTT. The V gene is TRBV6-2 or TRBV6-3, the J gene TRBJ1-1, with D possibly matching TRBD1 (5 bases). The germline CDR1 and CDR2 sequences are MNHEY and SVGEGT. The ends were cut back, 0 bases at V and 1 base at J, with 9 bases in the middle. This CDR3 has 15 residues.

This chain joins TRBV7-9 and TRBJ1-5; the D gene is possibly TRBD1 (5 bases). V was trimmed by 2 bases and J by 0 bases, leaving 11 bases between them. Germline V gene sequence: CDR1 SEHNR, CDR2 FQNEAQ (reference sequence). This CDR3 has 16 residues. Here the CDR3 reads CASSLHGAASNQPQHF. The CDR3 DNA is TGTGCCAGCAGCTTACATGGGGCAGCTAGCAATCAGCCCCAGCATTTT.

This chain joins TRBV20-1 and TRBJ2-7, with D tentatively TRBD2 (6 bases). The CDR3 totals 11 residues. From germline, CDR1 is DFQATT and CDR2 SNEGSKA (reference sequence). The CDR3 region has the DNA TGCAGGCGGGGCGGGACCTACGAGCAGTACTTC. This translates into CRRGGTYEQYF.

The chain links TRBV27 to TRBJ2-1; 12 bases line up with TRBD2. Germline-derived CDR1 and CDR2 are MNHEY and SMNVEV (reference sequence). This CDR3 spans 14 amino acids. V lost 7 bases and J lost 8; bases outside the gene matches: 6. The CDR3: CASKLAGGLDEQFF. The CDR3 DNA is TGTGCCAGCAAACTAGCGGGGGGTTTAGATGAGCAGTTCTTC.

Concerning this clonotype itself: At one of its ends the junction is not consistent with the germline gene, which may arise from a read error. CDR3 DNA: TGTGCCAGCACCGAGGCGGGACTTTCCTCCGACAATGAGCAGTTCTTC. Encoded protein: CASTEAGLSSDNEQFF. The rearrangement joins TRBV28 to TRBJ2-1; TRBD2 might be the D (6 bases). The CDR3 totals 16 residues. Germline V gives CDR1 MDHEN, CDR2 SYDVKM.

The rearrangement links TRBV2 to TRBJ1-6, with TRBD1 identical over 11 bases. Germline V CDR1 and CDR2: SNHLY, FYNNEI. The CDR3 is made up of 17 amino acids. J was trimmed by 0 bases and V by 10 bases; bases with no gene match: 8. The DNA for the CDR3 is TGTGCCATCGGGACAGGGGGAAAAAACTCCTATAATTCACCCCTCCACTTT. Its translation is CAIGTGGKNSYNSPLHF.

The rearrangement uses TRBV7-9 and TRBJ2-1; D unresolved. The better agreement between TRBJ2-7 and the DNA end casts doubt on the J call. CDR1 and CDR2 from the germline V gene are SEHNR and FQNEAQ (reference sequence). The CDR3 length is 17 residues. The CDR3 DNA sequence: TGTGCCAGCAGCTATAACGCCCGAATAATGTCCTACAATGAGCAGTACTTC. It is translated as CASSYNARIMSYNEQYF.

The CDR3: CASSLNFDYEQYF. The CDR3 coding sequence is TGTGCCAGCAGCTTAAACTTCGACTACGAGCAGTACTTC. J is TRBJ2-7 and V is TRBV7-2; D ambiguous. The CDR3 has 13 residues. Deletions cut 2 bases from V and 3 bases from J, with 8 bases between. Germline CDR1 SGHTA, CDR2 FQGNSA.

The chain joins TRBV18 to TRBJ2-6; D could derive from TRBD1 or TRBD2 (5 bases each). The CDR3 extends over 17 amino acids. Trimming removed 4 bases from V and 0 bases from J, with 13 bases in between. From germline, CDR1 is KGHSH and CDR2 LQKENI. The CDR3 nucleotides read TGTGCCAGCTCACGAAGGGACGGGAACTCTGGGGCCAACGTCCTGACTTTC. Protein product: CASSRRDGNSGANVLTF.

This clonotype turned up a few times. This chain joins TRBV20-1 and TRBJ2-7, with 10 bases aligning to TRBD2. CDR1 is DFQATT and CDR2 is SNEGSKA in the germline V gene (reference sequence). The CDR3 sequence is 13 residues long. V gave up 0 bases and J gave up 7 bases; unmatched junction bases: 3. This CDR3 reads CSAREAGGREQYF. In DNA, the CDR3 is TGCAGTGCTAGAGAAGCGGGAGGGCGGGAGCAGTACTTC.

The chain has TRBV4-3 and TRBJ1-1; unclear D gene. CDR1 LGHNA and CDR2 YSLEER come from the germline V gene. CDR3 size: 15 residues. V was clipped by 2 bases and J by 1 base, with 11 bases between them. This CDR3 reads CASSQTRLPNTEAFF. The CDR3 DNA is TGCGCCAGCAGCCAAACACGACTGCCGAACACTGAAGCTTTCTTT.

This clonotype was detected many times. The chain has TRBV12-3 or TRBV12-4 and TRBJ2-3, with 8 bases that match TRBD1. J lost 3 bases, V lost 6 bases, and 11 bases had no gene match. The CDR3 is 16 amino acids. The CDR3 sequence: CASRTQGQGFTDTQYF. The CDR3 DNA is TGTGCCAGCAGGACCCAAGGACAGGGATTTACAGATACGCAGTATTTT.

This clonotype was picked up one time. This chain's CDR3 is CASSQESAGLNTGELFF. The CDR3 DNA reads TGCGCCAGCAGCCAAGAAAGCGCGGGACTCAACACCGGGGAGCTGTTTTTT. This chain uses TRBV4-3 with TRBJ2-2; D is possibly TRBD2 (6 bases). The V gene lost 0 bases and the J gene lost 2 bases, with 13 bases spanning the gap. The germline V gene encodes CDR1 LGHNA and CDR2 YSLEER. The CDR3 length is 17 residues.

V gene TRBV6-1 combines with J gene TRBJ2-7; 7 nucleotides agree with TRBD1. This CDR3 is built from 15 residues. The germline V gene encodes CDR1 MNHNS and CDR2 SASEGT. After removal of 3 bases from V and 4 bases from J, the junction contained 9 bases not matched to a gene. CDR3 coding DNA: TGTGCCAGCAGTGAGGAAGAGGGGGCGGCGTACGAGCAGTACTTC. Its protein is CASSEEEGAAYEQYF.

This clonotype has just one count. This chain joins TRBV20-1 and TRBJ2-7, with D maybe TRBD1 (5 bases). The CDR3 runs to 12 residues. V was clipped by 5 bases and J by 2 bases, with 10 bases between them. Germline V gene sequence: CDR1 DFQATT, CDR2 SNEGSKA (reference sequence). The CDR3 DNA reads as TGCAGTGCTTCCGACAGCACCTACGAGCAGTACTTC. It is translated as CSASDSTYEQYF.

Points on this clonotype: One junction end disagrees with the germline gene, perhaps due to a read error. The J gene is TRBJ1-5, the V gene TRBV3-1; tentative D call: TRBD1 (6 bases). Germline loops: CDR1 LGHDT, CDR2 YNNKEL (reference sequence). The CDR3 totals 15 residues. Here the CDR3 DNA reads TGTGCCAGCAGCCCCGGGACATATAGCAATCAGCCCCGGCATTTT. The encoded protein is CASSPGTYSNQPRHF.

This clonotype was recorded a few times. The J gene is TRBJ1-1, the V gene TRBV12-5; D not resolved. CDR1 is LGHNT, CDR2 FRNRAP, per germline. V was pared by 1 base and J by 1 base, with 7 bases between. The CDR3 sequence is 14 residues long. In DNA form, the CDR3 reads TGTGCTAGTGGTTTGGATGGGGAGAACACTGAAGCTTTCTTT. Its translation: CASGLDGENTEAFF.

In the case of this clonotype: This may be a read error: a much more frequent sequence differs by one nucleotide. This chain links TRBV4-3 with TRBJ2-1, with D hard to call. Per germline, CDR1 LGHNA and CDR2 YSLEER. The CDR3 spans 15 residues. The CDR3 DNA follows: TGCACCAGCAGTCAATGGACGGTCTCCTACAATGAGCAGTTCTTC. Translation gives CTSSQWTVSYNEQFF.

This clonotype was found once. The V gene is TRBV4-1, the J gene TRBJ2-5; weak D call: TRBD2 (5 bases). Germline V gene data show CDR1 as MGHRA and CDR2 as YSYEKL. With 0 bases removed from V and 4 bases from J, the gap between germline ends came to 12 bases. The CDR3 has 15 amino acids. The CDR3, as DNA: TGCGCCAGCAGCCAAGAGGCGACTATGGGAGAGACCCAGTACTTC. This sequence encodes CASSQEATMGETQYF.

In this sample, this clonotype turned up a few times. The chain carries TRBV29-1 and TRBJ1-2; D gene ambiguous. CDR3 length: 13 amino acids. Germline CDR1 SQVTM, CDR2 ANQGSEA. Trimming shortened V by 1 base and J by 3 bases, and 9 bases separated the two germline ends. Here the CDR3 DNA reads TGCAGCGTTGAAGTATTGAAATACTATGGCTACACCTTC. Amino acid sequence: CSVEVLKYYGYTF.